Described below is a single T cell receptor beta chain sequence and its context. The CDR3 covers 16 residues. Germline CDR1 reads MNHNY; CDR2 reads SVGAGI (reference sequence). Trimming took 6 bases from V and 4 from J; bases not matched to a gene: 9. The sample comes from a study of technical replicates of blood from several donors. Repertoires were generated with immunoSEQ multiplex PCR, while TCRdb's copy carries only in-frame clones and drops some. Of about 50,000 clones detected, about 93% appear once; the ten largest clones hold 3% to 4%. This receptor was obtained from a human donor in good health. Some clones in this sample may be carry-over from other donors' samples. The sequencing sample was made of PBMCs. The rearrangement uses TRBV6-6 and TRBJ2-2; 9 bases are a match to TRBD1. In nucleotides, the CDR3 is TGTGCCAGCAGCCAGGGACAGGGAATCCCCACCGGGGAGCTGTTTTTT. Its translation: CASSQGQGIPTGELFF.